This T cell receptor beta chain was captured by sequencing in a study of T cell responses to AZD1222 COVID-19 vaccine. About the study: Second-dose intervals of approximately 4 or approximately 12 weeks were pooled.

With regard to this clone: Its antigen is currently unknown.

The CDR3 has 9 amino acids. The junction had 4 bases not matched to a gene; V was cut back by 6 bases and J by 12 bases. Germline CDR1 DFQATT, CDR2 SNEGSKA (reference sequence). Repertoires were generated with immunoSEQ multiplex PCR, while TCRdb's copy carries only in-frame clones and drops some. The sample has 140,000 to 150,000 clones, 90% to 95% seen once. Regarding the study as a whole: Clonal diversity was possibly underestimated, and white British individuals and females predominated among donors.

The chain carries TRBV20-1 and TRBJ1-2; 7 bases fit TRBD1. The specimen was peripheral blood, collected on day 0 of AZD1222 vaccination. This receptor was obtained from an adult in good health. The CDR3 coding sequence is TGCAGTGCGCGGACAGGAGACACCTTC. Residues: CSARTGDTF.